This T cell receptor beta chain originates from a study of OX40 agonist ivuxolimab in advanced cancers. Turning to the study itself: Two cutaneous melanoma patients and one hepatocellular carcinoma patient, three in all, had partial responses. General study findings and limits: Researchers report that CD8+ T cells had, on average, more expanded clones than CD4+.

TCRdb's table, derived via immunoSEQ multiplex PCR, lists solely in-frame clones and lacks some. The data show about 62,000 clones, approximately 81% seen once. A note on this clone: Its antigen remains unknown.

This specimen was CD4+ or CD8+ T cells sorted from blood, taken in a trial of the OX40 agonist ivuxolimab. This receptor was obtained from an adult with an advanced solid tumor such as melanoma, head and neck, liver or kidney cancer.

CDR3 sequence: CASSQDRGENIQYF. The CDR3 region has the DNA TGTGCCAGCAGCCAGGACAGGGGAGAAAACATTCAGTACTTC. The chain is built from TRBV7-6 and TRBJ2-4; 9 bases are a match to TRBD1. V lost 5 bases to trimming and J lost 5 bases; unmatched junction nucleotides: 4. Germline CDR1 and CDR2: SGHVS and FNYEAQ. This CDR3 has 14 amino acids. The complete variable domain, with remaining parts taken from reference TRBV7-6 and TRBJ2-4, reads GAGVSQSPRYKVTKRGQDVALRCDPISGHVSLYWYRQALGQGPEFLTYFNYEAQQDKSGLPNDRFSAERPEGSISTLTIQRTEQRDSAMYRCASSQDRGENIQYFGAGTRLSVL.